This T cell receptor beta chain is drawn from a study of CD8+ T cells in alopecia areata. The CDR3 is 13 residues long. V lost 0 bases and J lost 9, with 6 bases in between. Germline values: CDR1 MNHNY, CDR2 SVGAGI (reference sequence). This clone showed up just once. The antigen is unknown. As the sequencing template, cDNA was produced by extracting RNA and reverse transcribing it. The data were produced by immunoSEQ multiplex PCR, yet TCRdb's version contains in-frame clones alone and is incomplete. The repertoire has approximately 200,000 clones, more than 55% of them found once; the top ten carry over 3%. Noted treatment: oral pan-JAK inhibitor, 5-10 mg twice daily. Individuals with alopecia areata gave both lesional scalp punch biopsies and peripheral blood for collection. Sorted out of PBMCs were CD4+ T cells and CD8+ T cells. Study-wide findings and caveats: Sequenced scalp T cells also include alphabeta T cells resident in normal skin. Among the top 100, expanded CD8+ clones, as well as scalp clonality, were significantly decreased by tofacitinib.

The sequences come from CD4+ T cells sorted from blood, collected at week 4, from a patient treated with tofacitinib. The V call is TRBV6-6, the J call TRBJ1-6; no clear D. This TCR was sampled from a human donor with alopecia areata. For the CDR3, the DNA is TGTGCCAGCAGTTACTCGACTTTTTCACCCCTCCACTTT. Protein sequence: CASSYSTFSPLHF.